This T cell receptor beta chain is from a study of shared clonotypes between healthy human individuals. TCRdb keeps only in-frame clones here, not all; method: immunoSEQ multiplex PCR. This table holds about 1 million clones, roughly 80% found once. This CDR3 is built from 15 residues. Germline-derived CDR1 and CDR2 are GTSNPN and SVGIG (reference sequence). The V end was cut by 1 base, the J end by 5 bases, with 17 bases between. The TCR comes from a man aged 18-30 years in good health. Sequenced input: memory CD4+ T cells sorted from blood. Subset described: CD45RA-negative fraction. The V call is TRBV30, the J call TRBJ2-5, with D possibly called TRBD1 or TRBD2 (6 bases each). CDR3 DNA sequence: TGTGCCTGGAGTGGGGGCTTGGGGGGCTATGAGACCCAGTACTTC. Amino acid sequence: CAWSGGLGGYETQYF. The whole variable domain, remainder taken from reference TRBV30 and TRBJ2-5, is SQTIHQWPATLVQPVGSPLSLECTVEGTSNPNLYWYRQAAGRGLQLLFYSVGIGQISSEVPQNLSASRPQDRQFILSSKKLLLSDSGFYLCAWSGGLGGYETQYFGPGTRLLVL.